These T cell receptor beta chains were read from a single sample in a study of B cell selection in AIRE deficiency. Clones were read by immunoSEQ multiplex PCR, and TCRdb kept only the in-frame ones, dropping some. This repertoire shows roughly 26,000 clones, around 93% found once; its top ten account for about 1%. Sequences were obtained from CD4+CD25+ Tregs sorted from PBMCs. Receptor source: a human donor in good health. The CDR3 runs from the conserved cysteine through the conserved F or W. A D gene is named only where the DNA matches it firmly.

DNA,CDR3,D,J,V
TGCGCCAGCAGCTTGGGGCCCTCGGGGGGCACGGAGACCCAGTACTTC,CASSLGPSGGTETQYF,.,TRBJ2-5,TRBV5-1
TGTGCCAGCAGCCGGGGACAGGGCAATCAGCCCCAGCATTTT,CASSRGQGNQPQHF,TRBD1,TRBJ1-5,TRBV6-5
TGTGCCAGCAGTGGGGGCACAGATACGCAGTATTTT,CASSGGTDTQYF,.,TRBJ2-3,TRBV2
TGTGCCAGCAGCTCCCCAGCGGGGGGTTCCACAGATACGCAGTATTTT,CASSSPAGGSTDTQYF,TRBD2,TRBJ2-3,TRBV7-3
TGTGCCAGCAGTGCCGGGACAGATGGCTACACCTTC,CASSAGTDGYTF,TRBD1,TRBJ1-2,TRBV5-4
TGTGCCAGCAGTGAAAGGTTCAGCACCTATGGCTACACCTTC,CASSERFSTYGYTF,.,TRBJ1-2,TRBV6-1
TGCAGTTTGGGACCCGCGGGCTACACCTTC,CSLGPAGYTF,.,TRBJ1-2,TRBV20-1
TGTGCCAGCAGCTGGGACAGAAGTCACAATGAGCAGTTCTTC,CASSWDRSHNEQFF,TRBD1,TRBJ2-1,TRBV11-2
TGTGCCAGCAGTGAAGGGGGGCGACCTAATGAAAAACTGTTTTTT,CASSEGGRPNEKLFF,.,TRBJ1-4,TRBV2
TGCGCCAGCAGCCTTTCCCCCGGGGGGACCTACGAGCAGTACTTC,CASSLSPGGTYEQYF,TRBD2,TRBJ2-7,TRBV5-1
TGTGCCAGCAGCACTGGGAGTAAGAGAGCCGGGGAGCTGTTTTTT,CASSTGSKRAGELFF,.,TRBJ2-2,TRBV6-1
TGTGCCAGCAGTTACTCGGGTGGACGGGAAGCTTTCTTT,CASSYSGGREAFF,.,TRBJ1-1,TRBV6-6
TGTGCCAGCAGCTTCGGACTAGCGGTTCAAGAGACCCAGTACTTC,CASSFGLAVQETQYF,TRBD2,TRBJ2-5,TRBV5-6
TGCGCCAGCAGTCCTTCGTTTTGGTCCGAAAAACTGTTTTTT,CASSPSFWSEKLFF,.,TRBJ1-4,TRBV23-1
TGTGCCAGCAGCAAGACCCCGCCGGGCGTGAACACTGAAGCTTTCTTT,CASSKTPPGVNTEAFF,.,TRBJ1-1,TRBV11-3
TGTGCCATCAGTGAGCAGCCGGGCATGAACACTGAAGCTTTCTTT,CAISEQPGMNTEAFF,.,TRBJ1-1,TRBV10-3
TGTGCCAGTAACTCCGGGGGGGCAGGGGAAGAGACCCAGTACTTC,CASNSGGAGEETQYF,TRBD2,TRBJ2-5,TRBV19
TGTGCCAGCAGCGACCGGGACCCCGTGGGGCCAGATACGCAGTATTTT,CASSDRDPVGPDTQYF,.,TRBJ2-3,TRBV21-1
TGTGCCAGCAGTTACAGCAGGGACACCGGGGAGCTGTTTTTT,CASSYSRDTGELFF,.,TRBJ2-2,TRBV6-6
TGTGCCAGTATCGGGGATGGCCAACCCAACTATGGCTACACCTTC,CASIGDGQPNYGYTF,.,TRBJ1-2,TRBV19
TGTGCCAGCAGTGACCTGGGGAGGGATTCATCACCCCTCCACTTT,CASSDLGRDSSPLHF,.,TRBJ1-6,TRBV6-1
TGCGCCAGTTCCCCCGGGTATGGCTACACCTTC,CASSPGYGYTF,.,TRBJ1-2,TRBV5-1
TGTGCCAGCAGCTTATACATGGACAGGGCCTACGAGCAGTACTTC,CASSLYMDRAYEQYF,TRBD1,TRBJ2-7,TRBV7-9
TGCGCCAGCAGCCAAGATCCAGGTTTTTATGACTCACCCCTCCACTTT,CASSQDPGFYDSPLHF,.,TRBJ1-6,TRBV4-1
TGTGCCAGCAGCTTATCCGGTAGCGGGCCATACAATGAGCAGTTCTTC,CASSLSGSGPYNEQFF,TRBD2,TRBJ2-1,TRBV5-8
TGTGCCAGCAGCCCCAGCGGAAGTAAGCAGTTCTTC,CASSPSGSKQFF,.,TRBJ2-1,TRBV7-9
TGTGCCAGCAGCCACCCGGGGAGGGAGCAGTACTTC,CASSHPGREQYF,.,TRBJ2-7,TRBV7-9
TGTGCCAGCAGCTTAGTGGAGACCCAGTACTTC,CASSLVETQYF,.,TRBJ2-5,TRBV7-9
TGTGCCAGCAGTTACCTTCGAAGGCATGGCTATGGCTACACCTTC,CASSYLRRHGYGYTF,.,TRBJ1-2,TRBV6-6
TGTGCCAGCAGCCCGCGGACAGGGGGCGTGAACACTGAAGCTTTCTTT,CASSPRTGGVNTEAFF,TRBD1,TRBJ1-1,TRBV7-9
TGTGCCAGCAGGCGACAGGGGGCGATTGGCTACACCTTC,CASRRQGAIGYTF,TRBD1,TRBJ1-2,TRBV27
TGTGCCACCAGCAGGGGGACGATGAACACTGAAGCTTTCTTT,CATSRGTMNTEAFF,.,TRBJ1-1,TRBV15
TGTGCCAGCACCTACAATAAGACAGGGGGCGCAAATCAGCCCCAGCATTTT,CASTYNKTGGANQPQHF,.,TRBJ1-5,TRBV12-1
TGTGCCAGCAGCCCAACCGGGACACTTGGCAATCAGCCCCAGCATTTT,CASSPTGTLGNQPQHF,.,TRBJ1-5,TRBV7-9